This TCR beta chain was obtained from a study of blood T cells in healthy people across ages. Broader study findings: The unknown donor CMV status may have confounded expanded clonotype changes.

For the second PCR, which ran for about 6 to 11 cycles, a sample-barcoded 5' primer and a J-beta primer mix were used. MiXCR, run by TCRdb on the 5' RACE reads, gives a single entry per CDR3 protein. The sample shows 730,000 or so distinct CDR3 sequences, approximately 39% of them seen only once. This clonotype was picked up many times. Its antigen is currently unknown. The germline gives CDR1 SGHRS, CDR2 YFSETQ. V was cut by 4 bases and J by 8 bases, with 10 bases left in between. This CDR3 has 12 residues. This clonotype was obtained from a woman aged 60 to 75 in good health. The sequenced sample was blood. The chain has TRBV5-1 and TRBJ2-1, with D unresolved. DNA for the CDR3: TGCGCCAGCAGCAAACTCGAAGATGAGCAGTTCTTC. Residues: CASSKLEDEQFF.